Shown below are 6 T cell receptor beta chains from a single sample sequenced in a study of CD8+ T cells in alopecia areata (dated by TCRdb to the late 2010s). Library method: the immunoSEQ multiplex PCR assay. To provide template for TCR sequencing, every sample had RNA extracted and reverse transcribed into cDNA. TCRdb obtained this table from immuneACCESS and retained in-frame rearrangements with V and J assigned. These tables miss some clones; where compared with another copy, unresolved V genes account for less than half of the shortfall, and the remainder is unexplained. Within this sample are 110,000 or so clones, with 35% to 40% of them counted one time only. The ten largest account for roughly 3.3% of the sample. The sequenced sample was CD4+ T cells sorted from blood. All receptors derive from a human donor with alopecia areata.

The rearrangement uses TRBV18 and TRBJ2-7; 9 positions match TRBD2. V lost 2 bases, J lost 3 bases, and 2 bases stayed unmatched. Germline-derived CDR1 and CDR2 are KGHSH and LQKENI. The CDR3 consists of 14 residues. This chain's CDR3 is CASSPAGGYYEQYF. CDR3 DNA sequence: TGTGCCAGCTCACCAGCGGGAGGGTACTACGAGCAGTACTTC.

There are a few counts of this clone. The gene calls are TRBV6-5 and TRBJ2-7; TRBD2 aligns across 9 bases. J was trimmed by 3 bases and V by 8 bases; bases with no gene match: 8. Germline V gene lookup returns CDR1 MNHEY and CDR2 SVGAGI. The CDR3 loop spans 14 amino acids. In nucleotides, the CDR3 is TGTGCCAGCTCAACCGGGACTAGCAACTACGAGCAGTACTTC. Its translation is CASSTGTSNYEQYF.

A remark on this clone: The same CDR3 is also encoded by other DNA sequences in this sample. The chain recombines TRBV30 with TRBJ1-5; no reliable D call. The CDR3 is 13 residues long. Germline loops: CDR1 GTSNPN, CDR2 SVGIG (reference sequence). Between the trimmed V and J ends, which lost 0 bases and 4 bases, there was a span of 7 bases. CDR3 in DNA: TGTGCCTGGAGTGTGACCGAGAATCAGCCCCAGCATTTT. It translates to CAWSVTENQPQHF.

The V and J genes are TRBV7-2 and TRBJ2-3; possible D gene TRBD1, 6 bases. This CDR3 has 13 amino acids. V lost 5 bases and J 7 bases, leaving 13 bases between the germline ends. From germline, CDR1 is SGHTA and CDR2 FQGNSA. CDR3 nucleotides: TGTGCCAGCAGCACGGACCAGGGGAATACGCAGTATTTT. This gives the protein CASSTDQGNTQYF. Variable domain in full (rest from reference TRBV7-2 and TRBJ2-3): GAGVSQSPSNKVTEKGKDVELRCDPISGHTALYWYRQSLGQGLEFLIYFQGNSAPDKSGLPSDRFSAERTGGSVSTLTIQRTQQEDSAVYLCASSTDQGNTQYFGPGTRLTVL.

Points on this clone: A read error may account for a junction end that differs from germline. This chain joins TRBV7-7 and TRBJ2-3; D possibly uses TRBD1 or TRBD2 (5 bases each). Germline CDR1 is SSHAT and CDR2 is FNYEAQ (reference sequence). The CDR3 runs to 15 residues. CDR3 nucleotide sequence: TGTGCTAGCAGCTTAGGGCAGGGAGGCACAGATACGCAGTATTTT. This gives the protein CASSLGQGGTDTQYF.

This sequence joins TRBV30 and TRBJ1-5; D is perhaps TRBD1 (5 bases). Looked up from germline, CDR1 is GTSNPN and CDR2 is SVGIG (reference sequence). The CDR3 is made up of 13 amino acids. V lost 2 bases, J lost 7 bases, and 12 bases lay in between. The CDR3 coding sequence is TGTGCCTGGAGTCCCCGGGACCAACAGCCCCAGCATTTT. This encodes CAWSPRDQQPQHF.